One and the same sample provided the 14 T cell receptor beta chains below, sequenced in a study of T cell responses to AZD1222 COVID-19 vaccine. Sequenced by immunoSEQ multiplex PCR; TCRdb stores in-frame clones only, minus some. This table has about 150,000 clones, approximately 89% appearing once. The sequencing used peripheral blood, collected 28 days after the second AZD1222 dose. The receptors here all came from an adult who received the AZD1222 COVID-19 vaccine.

This rearrangement joins TRBV2 to TRBJ2-1; 8 positions agree with TRBD2. The length of the CDR3 is 15 residues. Germline CDR1 is SNHLY and CDR2 is FYNNEI. V shed 4 bases, J shed 4 bases, and the junction held 6 bases outside the gene matches. This CDR3 reads CASSAELAGYNEQFF. The CDR3 DNA reads as TGTGCCAGCAGTGCCGAGCTAGCGGGTTACAATGAGCAGTTCTTC.

This clone occurred once. This sequence joins TRBV7-9 and TRBJ1-4; the D is unclear. Between the trimmed V and J ends, which lost 1 base and 5 bases, there was a span of 11 bases. In germline, CDR1 is SEHNR, CDR2 FQNEAQ (reference sequence). The CDR3 runs 15 residues. CDR3 nucleotides: TGTGCCAGCAGCTTAGAGGGCGGATTAAATGAAAAACTGTTTTTT. Encoded protein: CASSLEGGLNEKLFF.

This sequence joins TRBV29-1 and TRBJ1-2, with a tentative D call TRBD1 (6 bases). The V gene's germline CDR1 is SQVTM and CDR2 ANQGSEA. V was clipped by 6 bases and J by 8 bases, with 13 bases between them. The CDR3 sequence is 11 residues long. CDR3 nucleotide sequence: TGCAGCGTCCGCTCAGGGGACGGCTACACCTTC. It yields the protein CSVRSGDGYTF.

J is TRBJ1-2 and V is TRBV2, with 8 bases identical to TRBD1. CDR1 is SNHLY, CDR2 FYNNEI, per germline. This CDR3 region has 15 residues. Germline trimming cut 11 bases from V and 2 bases from J; bases unmatched to any gene: 13. CDR3 DNA sequence: TGTGCCCTCCGGGACAGGAGAGCTCACAACTATGGCTACACCTTC. Its protein product is CALRDRRAHNYGYTF. The variable domain in full, with the rest retrieved from reference TRBV2 and TRBJ1-2, is EPEVTQTPSHQVTQMGQEVILRCVPISNHLYFYWYRQILGQKVEFLVSFYNNEISEKSEIFDDQFSVERPDGSNFTLKIRSTKLEDSAMYFCALRDRRAHNYGYTFGSGTRLTVV.

The chain couples TRBV9 to TRBJ2-3; D remains unclear. With 6 bases removed from V and 6 bases from J, the gap between germline ends came to 14 bases. The germline CDR1 and CDR2 sequences are SGDLS and YYNGEE. This CDR3 spans 13 amino acids. The CDR3 here is CASTSNPGDTQYF. CDR3 sequence (DNA): TGTGCCAGCACCTCAAACCCTGGGGATACGCAGTATTTT.

The chain joins TRBV3-1 (or the pseudogene TRBV3-2) to TRBJ2-1, with TRBD2 matching over 13 bases. Germline V lookup: CDR1 LGHDT, CDR2 YNNKEL (reference sequence). J was trimmed by 3 bases and V by 4 bases; bases with no gene match: 0. The CDR3 extends over 15 amino acids. CDR3 sequence: CASSRTSGGYNEQFF. CDR3 coding DNA: TGTGCCAGCAGCCGGACTAGCGGGGGCTACAATGAGCAGTTCTTC.

CDR3 bases: TGCGCCAGCAGGACAGGGGTGGCCGGGGTGAACACTGAAGCTTTCTTT. It codes for CASRTGVAGVNTEAFF. The J gene is TRBJ1-1, the V gene TRBV5-1, with 8 positions matching TRBD1. The V gene's germline CDR1 is SGHRS and CDR2 YFSETQ. CDR3 length: 16 residues. Unmatched junction bases numbered 9, after V lost 5 bases and J lost 0 bases. Complete variable domain (other parts from reference TRBV5-1 and TRBJ1-1): KAGVTQTPRYLIKTRGQQVTLSCSPISGHRSVSWYQQTPGQGLQFLFEYFSETQRNKGNFPGRFSGRQFSNSRSEMNVSTLELGDSALYLCASRTGVAGVNTEAFFGQGTRLTVV.

V usage is TRBV11-3 and J usage is TRBJ2-5, with D possibly TRBD2 on 5 matching bases. The V gene's germline CDR1 is SGHNT and CDR2 YENEEA. This CDR3 contains 14 residues. V dropped 5 bases and J dropped 5 bases, with 15 bases sitting between them. The CDR3 protein is CASSPSRGPETQYF. The DNA for the CDR3 is TGTGCCAGCAGCCCCAGCCGGGGTCCCGAGACCCAGTACTTC.

This chain links TRBV12-5 with TRBJ1-1; D remains unclear. Per the germline V gene, CDR1 is LGHNT and CDR2 is FRNRAP. Trimming pared 2 bases from V and 1 base from J, leaving 8 bases between. The CDR3 has 14 residues. For the CDR3, the DNA is TGTGCTAGTGGTTTGTTCGGTTCGAACACTGAAGCTTTCTTT. Amino acid sequence: CASGLFGSNTEAFF.

This clone was counted once. The chain has TRBV28 and TRBJ2-1, with 10 bases that match TRBD2. Germline CDR1 MDHEN, CDR2 SYDVKM. V lost 6 bases to trimming and J lost 4 bases; unmatched junction nucleotides: 27. The CDR3 has 22 residues. The CDR3 DNA reads as TGTGCCAGCAGGCCGAATTCGGGGACATTCGGGAGCGGGAGGGCCAGATACAATGAGCAGTTCTTC. Amino acids: CASRPNSGTFGSGRARYNEQFF.

The chain combines TRBV11-2 with TRBJ2-7; 15 bases match TRBD2. Germline assignment: CDR1 SGHAT and CDR2 FQNNGV. Trimming took 4 bases from V and 9 from J; bases not matched to a gene: 16. The CDR3 extends over 18 amino acids. The CDR3 loop is CASSSTLGLAGGRRAQYF. The CDR3 DNA follows: TGTGCCAGCAGCTCAACTCTGGGACTAGCGGGAGGAAGGCGGGCGCAGTACTTC.

V gene TRBV5-6 combines with J gene TRBJ1-3; 7 bases are a match to TRBD1. With V trimmed by 0 bases and J by 6 bases, 6 bases remained unmatched. From germline, CDR1 is SGHDT and CDR2 YYEEEE. This CDR3 comprises 15 residues. The CDR3 DNA follows: TGTGCCAGCAGCTTGGTAGGGGGCGCAGAAAACACCATATATTTT. It is translated as CASSLVGGAENTIYF.

The chain couples TRBV6-2 or TRBV6-3 to TRBJ2-2; 8 nucleotides agree with TRBD2. CDR3 size: 18 residues. The junction had 14 bases not matched to a gene; V was cut back by 4 bases and J by 4 bases. Germline V gene lookup returns CDR1 MNHEY and CDR2 SVGEGT. The CDR3 loop is CASSWVGWTSRVTGELFF. CDR3 sequence (DNA): TGTGCCAGCAGTTGGGTTGGATGGACTAGCAGGGTCACCGGGGAGCTGTTTTTT.

The gene calls are TRBV28 and TRBJ1-2; 8 bases line up with TRBD1. V was clipped by 5 bases and J by 6 bases; unmatched bases: 8. Germline assignment: CDR1 MDHEN and CDR2 SYDVKM. CDR3 length: 14 residues. The CDR3 DNA reads TGTGCCAGCAGTCGAGGACAGGGTAGGGATGGCTACACCTTC. It is translated as CASSRGQGRDGYTF.